This T cell receptor beta chain comes out of a study of spatial heterogeneity in lung cancer. This CDR3 region has 16 residues. The germline V gene has CDR1 SGHNT and CDR2 YYREEE (reference sequence). V was clipped by 0 bases and J by 0 bases; unmatched bases: 3. Time point here: sample taken at primary tumor resection. This clonotype showed up many times. Its antigen is currently unknown. Findings of the study overall: Mutation tallies in tumors tracked expanded intratumoral alpha and beta TCR counts.

TCRdb reprocessed the 5' RACE reads with MiXCR, giving one entry per CDR3 protein. The table records more than 7,500 distinct CDR3 sequences, around 3% of them present only once. The receptor was isolated from a male donor with early-stage non-small cell lung cancer. V usage is TRBV5-4 and J usage is TRBJ1-3; TRBD1 aligns across 7 bases. Sample: lung tumor tissue, taken at surgery. CDR3 sequence reads: CASSLETGTSGNTIYF. CDR3 bases: TGTGCCAGCAGCTTGGAGACAGGGACCTCTGGAAACACCATATATTTT.